Following are 31 T cell receptor beta chains from one sample sequenced in a study of blood T cell repertoires in COVID-19. Repertoires were generated with immunoSEQ multiplex PCR, while TCRdb's copy carries only in-frame clones and drops some. This repertoire shows nearly 110,000 clones, 80% to 85% found once; its top ten account for roughly 4%. The sequencing sample was made of peripheral blood. All receptors come from a man between 65 and 80 years old with acute or convalescent COVID-19.

The V call is TRBV6-2 or TRBV6-3, the J call TRBJ2-3, with D perhaps matching TRBD2 (6 bases). The V end was cut by 0 bases, the J end by 5 bases, with 12 bases between. The CDR3 has 15 residues. Germline loops: CDR1 MNHEY, CDR2 SVGEGT. The CDR3 sequence is CASSYSSQGGDTQYF. As DNA, the CDR3 is TGTGCCAGCAGTTACTCGAGCCAGGGAGGAGATACGCAGTATTTT.

This clone came up a few times. The chain couples TRBV14 to TRBJ1-2; TRBD1 might be the D (5 bases). Per germline, CDR1 SGHDN and CDR2 FVKESK. Trimming pared 4 bases from V and 4 bases from J, leaving 10 bases between. CDR3 length equals 13 residues. CDR3 nucleotides: TGTGCCAGCAGCCTTGACAGAGCCTATGGCTACACCTTC. It is translated as CASSLDRAYGYTF.

The chain employs TRBV5-4 and TRBJ2-5; the match to TRBD1 covers 8 bases. J lost 5 bases, V lost 0 bases, and 0 bases had no gene match. The CDR3 covers 13 residues. Germline V lookup: CDR1 SGHNT, CDR2 YYREEE (reference sequence). The CDR3 DNA is TGTGCCAGCAGCTTGGGACAGGGGGAGACCCAGTACTTC. Translation gives CASSLGQGETQYF.

The chain has TRBV27 and TRBJ2-6, with D perhaps TRBD2 (6 bases). This CDR3 has 16 amino acids. CDR1 is MNHEY, CDR2 SMNVEV, per germline (reference sequence). V was shortened by 5 bases and J by 0 bases, with 11 bases between the two germline ends. In DNA, the CDR3 is TGTGCCAGCAGTGCGGGACGGAACTCTGGGGCCAACGTCCTGACTTTC. It yields the protein CASSAGRNSGANVLTF. The full variable domain, rest sourced from reference TRBV27 and TRBJ2-6, is EAQVTQNPRYLITVTGKKLTVTCSQNMNHEYMSWYRQDPGLGLRQIYYSMNVEVTDKGDVPEGYKVSRKEKRNFPLILESPSPNQTSLYFCASSAGRNSGANVLTFGAGSRLTVL.

The chain employs TRBV6-5 and TRBJ1-1; tentatively, D is TRBD1 (5 bases). Germline V gene data show CDR1 as MNHEY and CDR2 as SVGAGI. The CDR3 extends over 15 amino acids. Between the trimmed V and J ends, which lost 4 bases and 1 base, there was a span of 13 bases. CDR3 DNA sequence: TGTGCCAGCAGTTTACGGGGACTGGGGAACACTGAAGCTTTCTTT. It specifies CASSLRGLGNTEAFF.

In this sample, this clone turned up a few times. This chain joins TRBV6-6 and TRBJ2-1, with D possibly being TRBD1 (5 bases). V was shortened by 10 bases and J by 9 bases, with 19 bases between the two germline ends. This CDR3 contains 13 residues. CDR1 MNHNY and CDR2 SVGAGI come from the germline V gene (reference sequence). The CDR3 nucleotides are TGTGCCACCACGATAGGGGATTTAAGTGAGCAGTTCTTC. Its translation: CATTIGDLSEQFF.

Only a few counts were recorded for this clone. The CDR3 nucleotides read TGTGCCAGCAGCCGGGGACTCGCGGGCAGTGACACTGAAGCTTTCTTT. It is translated as CASSRGLAGSDTEAFF. This sequence joins TRBV3-1 (or the pseudogene TRBV3-2) and TRBJ1-1, with D maybe TRBD1 (5 bases). CDR3 length: 16 residues. CDR1 and CDR2 (germline): LGHDT, YNNKEL (reference sequence). The V end lost 4 bases, the J end lost 3 bases, and 18 bases lay between the germline ends.

The chain links TRBV28 to TRBJ1-4; TRBD1 matches 7 bases. The CDR3 is 15 amino acids. J was trimmed by 6 bases and V by 5 bases; bases with no gene match: 9. The germline V gene has CDR1 MDHEN and CDR2 SYDVKM. The CDR3, as DNA: TGTGCCAGCAGTCTCCGACAGGGAGGAGATGAAAAACTGTTTTTT. Its protein product is CASSLRQGGDEKLFF.

The genes are TRBV2 and TRBJ1-1, with 9 bases aligning to TRBD1. Germline CDR1 SNHLY, CDR2 FYNNEI. There are 16 residues in the CDR3. Trimming removed 7 bases from V and 3 bases from J; junction bases left unmatched: 12. CDR3 DNA sequence: TGTGCCAGCACCCCGGGACAGGGAGGTAAGGACACTGAAGCTTTCTTT. This gives the protein CASTPGQGGKDTEAFF.

The CDR3 nucleotides read TGTGCCAGCAGCCCCAGGGAAGGGGCCTCCTACGAGCAGTACTTC. Its protein is CASSPREGASYEQYF. This sequence joins TRBV7-9 and TRBJ2-7; D perhaps matches TRBD1 (5 bases). Germline V gene sequence: CDR1 SEHNR, CDR2 FQNEAQ (reference sequence). CDR3 length: 15 amino acids. The V end was cut by 5 bases, the J end by 0 bases, with 14 bases between.

The CDR3 spells CASSVRSGNTIYF. For the CDR3, the DNA is TGTGCCAGCAGTGTCCGCTCTGGAAACACCATATATTTT. The chain carries TRBV6-2 or TRBV6-3 and TRBJ1-3, with D uncertain. The ends were cut back, 5 bases at V and 0 bases at J, with 5 bases in the middle. Germline lookup yields CDR1 MNHEY and CDR2 SVGEGT. The CDR3 loop spans 13 amino acids.

This clone was detected only once. The rearrangement joins TRBV6-4 to TRBJ1-2; 8 nucleotides line up with TRBD1. Germline lookup yields CDR1 MRHNA and CDR2 SNTAGT. With 0 bases clipped from V and 6 bases from J, the junction kept 3 bases outside the gene matches. The CDR3 extends over 14 amino acids. The CDR3 DNA sequence: TGTGCCAGCAGTGACTCGCAGGGGGCAGATGGCTACACCTTC. This codes for CASSDSQGADGYTF.

This clone was seen more than once but under ten times. The rearrangement links TRBV9 to TRBJ2-5, with D perhaps matching TRBD2 (7 bases). Germline V gene sequence: CDR1 SGDLS, CDR2 YYNGEE. The length of the CDR3 is 15 residues. The V end lost 3 bases, the J end lost 5 bases, and 17 bases lay between the germline ends. The CDR3 DNA reads as TGTGCCAGCAGCGGGGGAGGGGGTAACCTGGAGACCCAGTACTTC. Residues: CASSGGGGNLETQYF.

The CDR3 loop reads CASSQQTGPGANVLTF. DNA for the CDR3: TGTGCCAGCAGCCAGCAGACAGGGCCTGGGGCCAACGTCCTGACTTTC. This rearrangement joins TRBV14 to TRBJ2-6, with 7 nucleotides matching TRBD1. The CDR3 consists of 16 residues. With V trimmed by 3 bases and J by 2 bases, 4 bases remained unmatched. Germline values: CDR1 SGHDN, CDR2 FVKESK.

The chain combines TRBV27 with TRBJ1-5, with 7 bases identical to TRBD1. CDR3 length equals 15 residues. With 6 bases clipped from V and 3 bases from J, the junction kept 8 bases outside the gene matches. CDR1 MNHEY and CDR2 SMNVEV come from the germline V gene (reference sequence). The CDR3 bases are TGTGCCAGCAGGGAAACCGGGACAGCCAATCAGCCCCAGCATTTT. As protein: CASRETGTANQPQHF.

V gene TRBV7-2 combines with J gene TRBJ2-7, with 16 bases fitting TRBD2. Germline V gene data show CDR1 as SGHTA and CDR2 as FQGNSA. With 5 bases clipped from V and 6 bases from J, the junction kept 10 bases outside the gene matches. This CDR3 contains 17 residues. CDR3 DNA: TGTGCCAGCAGCCAGGGACTAGCGGGGGGGCCTTTATCCGAGCAGTACTTC. Protein: CASSQGLAGGPLSEQYF.

Remarks on this clone: One end of the junction is discordant with germline, which a read error may explain. The chain couples TRBV14 to TRBJ2-2; 7 nucleotides match TRBD1. The CDR3 length is 17 residues. Germline assignment: CDR1 SGHDN and CDR2 FVKESK. The CDR3 spells CASSRRRGQLNSGELFF. The CDR3 DNA is TGTGCCAGCAGCCGACGCAGGGGACAGTTAAACAGCGGGGAGCTGTTTTTT.

The chain is built from TRBV7-3 and TRBJ2-3, with D perhaps TRBD1 (6 bases). The V gene lost 2 bases and the J gene lost 4 bases, with 13 bases spanning the gap. Germline V gives CDR1 SGHTA, CDR2 FQGTGA. The CDR3 is made up of 15 amino acids. CDR3 amino acids: CASSLVGASADTQYF. In DNA, the CDR3 is TGTGCCAGCAGCTTAGTGGGGGCGAGCGCAGATACGCAGTATTTT.

The chain carries TRBV19 and TRBJ1-1; D not resolved. The CDR3 totals 16 residues. CDR1 and CDR2 from the germline V gene are LNHDA and SQIVND (reference sequence). V was shortened by 0 bases and J by 0 bases, with 11 bases between the two germline ends. CDR3 residues: CASSIDPRDLNTEAFF. CDR3 nucleotide sequence: TGTGCCAGTAGTATAGATCCCCGGGATTTGAACACTGAAGCTTTCTTT.

This clone has a single count. V is TRBV5-6 and J is TRBJ2-2; 9 bases match TRBD2. V was clipped by 0 bases and J by 4 bases; unmatched bases: 4. The CDR3 runs to 16 residues. Germline V gene sequence: CDR1 SGHDT, CDR2 YYEEEE. For the CDR3, the DNA is TGTGCCAGCAGCTTGGATGCGGGGGGGCCCACCGGGGAGCTGTTTTTT. It yields the protein CASSLDAGGPTGELFF.

The gene calls are TRBV19 and TRBJ1-2; TRBD1 is a possible D gene (6 bases). The CDR3 length is 13 residues. CDR1 and CDR2 from the germline V gene are LNHDA and SQIVND (reference sequence). The ends were cut back, 9 bases at V and 2 bases at J, with 13 bases in the middle. The CDR3 DNA sequence: TGTGCCAGCGCCGGGACAAGGAACTATGGCTACACCTTC. Protein: CASAGTRNYGYTF.

This chain joins TRBV12-2 and TRBJ2-7; the table's TRBD1 call for D was not verified on the DNA. TRBV12-2 constitutes a pseudogene. The CDR3 spans 17 residues. CDR3 DNA sequence: TGTGCAAGTCGCTGCCGAGCAACAGGGGATCGAGCCTACGAGCAGTACTTC. Protein product: CASRCRATGDRAYEQYF.

Concerning this clone itself: This likely comes from a read error, as the CDR3 has no conserved phenylalanine or tryptophan at its end. The DNA is omitted, as the CDR3 cannot be located on it reliably, and the CDR3 follows TCRdb's listing. The chain links TRBV16 to TRBJ1-1. CDR1 and CDR2 from the germline V gene are KGHSY and FQNENV. The CDR3 sequence runs 11 residues, both termini included. CDR3 sequence reads: CASSQSIRLFV.

The V call is TRBV28, the J call TRBJ2-1; 9 bases agree with TRBD1. J gave up 9 bases and V 2 bases, and 5 bases lay outside the gene matches. The CDR3 extends over 14 amino acids. Germline V gives CDR1 MDHEN, CDR2 SYDVKM. The CDR3 DNA reads as TGTGCCAGCAGTTTACCCACAGGGGGCTCTGAGCAGTTCTTC. Its translation: CASSLPTGGSEQFF.

This clone came up a few times. The chain has TRBV18 and TRBJ2-6, with a tentative D call TRBD2 (5 bases). The CDR3 extends over 16 amino acids. The germline gives CDR1 KGHSH, CDR2 LQKENI. Trimming pared 3 bases from V and 3 bases from J, leaving 12 bases between. The CDR3 bases are TGTGCCAGCTCACCGAGTAACGGGGTTGGGGCCAACGTCCTGACTTTC. As protein: CASSPSNGVGANVLTF. Looking up the rest from reference TRBV18 and TRBJ2-6 gives the full variable domain: NAGVMQNPRHLVRRRGQEARLRCSPMKGHSHVYWYRQLPEEGLKFMVYLQKENIIDESGMPKERFSAEFPKEGPSILRIQQVVRGDSAAYFCASSPSNGVGANVLTFGAGSRLTVL.

The chain has TRBV11-3 and TRBJ2-1, with D possibly TRBD2 on 7 matching bases. The CDR3 length is 15 residues. Per germline, CDR1 SGHNT and CDR2 YENEEA. V gave up 1 base and J gave up 5 bases, with 12 bases separating them. This CDR3 is CASSLAGGGHNEQFF. The CDR3 DNA reads as TGTGCCAGCAGCTTAGCCGGCGGGGGCCACAATGAGCAGTTCTTC.

The chain joins TRBV3-1 (or the pseudogene TRBV3-2) to TRBJ2-5; 7 positions match TRBD1. The germline V gene has CDR1 LGHDT and CDR2 YNNKEL (reference sequence). This CDR3 region has 15 residues. J was trimmed by 4 bases and V by 1 base; bases with no gene match: 6. CDR3 in amino acids: CASSQVDRVGETQYF. Here the CDR3 DNA reads TGTGCCAGCAGCCAAGTCGACAGGGTAGGAGAGACCCAGTACTTC.

This chain links TRBV18 with TRBJ2-7, with TRBD1 identical over 9 bases. Germline values: CDR1 KGHSH, CDR2 LQKENI. V was pared by 3 bases and J by 6 bases, with 12 bases of the junction left unmatched. The CDR3 spans 16 residues. The CDR3 DNA follows: TGTGCCAGCTCACCCGGACAGGGGATTTCAGAGTCCGAGCAGTACTTC. This sequence encodes CASSPGQGISESEQYF.

Here the CDR3 DNA reads TGTGCCACCGGACTAGCGGGGGCAGATACGCAGTATTTT. Translated: CATGLAGADTQYF. The genes are TRBV10-3 and TRBJ2-3, with 13 bases matching TRBD2. CDR1 and CDR2 (germline): ENHRY, SYGVKD. The CDR3 is 13 residues long. With V trimmed by 10 bases and J by 4 bases, 2 bases remained unmatched.

The chain joins TRBV6-6 to TRBJ1-1, with D maybe TRBD1 (5 bases). Germline V CDR1 and CDR2: MNHNY, SVGAGI (reference sequence). Trimming removed 2 bases from V and 1 base from J, with 14 bases in between. This CDR3 has 16 residues. This chain's CDR3 is CASSYLEIRENTEAFF. DNA for the CDR3: TGTGCCAGCAGTTACCTAGAAATCAGGGAGAACACTGAAGCTTTCTTT.

This clone was observed once. The CDR3 protein is CASSAGTSNEQFF. DNA of the CDR3: TGCGCCAGCAGCGCCGGGACTAGTAATGAGCAGTTCTTC. V is TRBV5-1 and J is TRBJ2-1, with TRBD2 matching over 8 bases. With 4 bases clipped from V and 7 bases from J, the junction kept 4 bases outside the gene matches. Germline V gives CDR1 SGHRS, CDR2 YFSETQ. This CDR3 has 13 amino acids.